This TCR beta chain is from a study of shared clonotypes between healthy human individuals. The assay was immunoSEQ multiplex PCR, and TCRdb's table has in-frame clones only and misses some. The sample has millions of clones; over 85% are singletons. From germline, CDR1 is SGDLS and CDR2 YYNGEE. The V and J ends lost 0 bases and 6 bases respectively, with 9 bases between them. The CDR3 is made up of 14 amino acids. This clone was seen once. The TCR sequence derives from a man between 18 and 29 years old in good health. Sequencing used naive CD4+ T cells sorted from blood. As for subset: CD45RA+ positively selected. The chain employs TRBV9 and TRBJ2-2; D remains ambiguous. Written as DNA, the CDR3 is TGTGCCAGCAGCGTAGATCCTAGTCCCGGGGAGCTGTTTTTT. Translation gives CASSVDPSPGELFF.